Presented here are 16 T cell receptor beta chains from one specimen sequenced in a study of T-cell reconstitution after alpha-beta-depleted transplantation in children (dated by TCRdb to 2016 to 2017). This sample's treatment or condition label indicates: allogeneic hematopoietic cell transplantation with graft depleted of TCRalphabeta T cells and CD19 B cells. The library was produced with PCR. This sample was sequenced with an Illumina HiSeq 2500. To normalize quantification of the TCRbeta repertoire, the TCR libraries were built with molecular barcoding that relied on unique molecular identifiers. TCRdb passed the public sequencing reads through fastp at Q25 and MiXCR, retaining productive beta sequences. Merged by CDR3 protein, the rows form single entries marked with the most common genes and DNA. The sample has almost 250,000 distinct CDR3 sequences on record, about 25% of them singletons. The ten largest make up roughly 2.5% of the sample.

This specimen consisted of PBMCs, obtained before TCRalphabeta/CD19-depleted stem cell transplant. Receptors originate from a girl aged 2-10 years with Fanconi anemia, due to receive a stem cell transplant.

This clonotype has a count of ten or more. J is TRBJ2-2 and V is TRBV29-1; no definite D call. The CDR3 contains 14 residues. Trimming stripped 2 bases from V and 0 bases from J, with 7 bases between. Germline values: CDR1 SQVTM, CDR2 ANQGSEA. The CDR3 protein is CSVERQTNTGELFF. The CDR3 DNA reads TGCAGCGTTGAACGACAAACGAACACCGGGGAGCTGTTTTTT.

V and J are TRBV7-9 and TRBJ2-3, with D possibly being TRBD1 (5 bases). V was clipped by 2 bases and J by 2 bases, with 11 bases between them. Germline-derived CDR1 and CDR2 are SEHNR and FQNEAQ (reference sequence). The CDR3 runs 15 residues. CDR3 nucleotide sequence: TGTGCCAGCAGCTTAACAGGAGCTGACACAGATACGCAGTATTTT. This sequence encodes CASSLTGADTDTQYF.

V is TRBV20-1 and J is TRBJ2-5, with 12 bases aligning to TRBD1. CDR3 length: 15 residues. V gave up 0 bases and J gave up 5 bases; unmatched junction bases: 4. CDR1 is DFQATT, CDR2 SNEGSKA, per germline (reference sequence). CDR3 coding DNA: TGCAGTGCTAGAGATGGGGACAGGGGGCAGGAGACCCAGTACTTC. Residues: CSARDGDRGQETQYF.

J is TRBJ2-7 and V is TRBV5-4; 7 bases agree with TRBD1. J was trimmed by 6 bases and V by 3 bases; bases with no gene match: 9. CDR3 length equals 14 residues. Germline CDR1 and CDR2: SGHNT and YYREEE (reference sequence). DNA for the CDR3: TGTGCCAGCAGCTATGGACAGGATCATTTCGAGCAGTACTTC. This translates into CASSYGQDHFEQYF.

In this sample, this clonotype turned up many times. This chain joins TRBV29-1 and TRBJ2-1; maybe TRBD2 (6 bases). Looked up from germline, CDR1 is SQVTM and CDR2 is ANQGSEA. Deletions cut 4 bases from V and 7 bases from J, with 11 bases between. CDR3 length: 12 amino acids. CDR3 in amino acids: CSVGGLRNEQFF. The CDR3 DNA is TGCAGCGTTGGCGGACTACGGAATGAGCAGTTCTTC.

This clonotype was detected many times. V usage is TRBV20-1 and J usage is TRBJ2-7; 7 bases match TRBD1. Germline CDR1 reads DFQATT; CDR2 reads SNEGSKA (reference sequence). This CDR3 has 12 residues. Losses at the gene ends were 5 bases for V and 5 bases for J; bases not matched to a gene: 6. CDR3 DNA sequence: TGCAGTGCTTTGACAGGGACCCACGAGCAGTACTTC. It translates to CSALTGTHEQYF.

The chain couples TRBV20-1 to TRBJ1-2, with 7 nucleotides matching TRBD1. CDR1 is DFQATT, CDR2 SNEGSKA, per germline (reference sequence). The CDR3 covers 14 residues. Germline trimming cut 3 bases from V and 3 bases from J; bases unmatched to any gene: 7. CDR3 protein: CSASSPGGDYGYTF. The CDR3 DNA follows: TGCAGTGCTAGTTCCCCAGGGGGGGACTATGGCTACACCTTC.

This CDR3 reads CASSLRSKLRKLFF. The CDR3 nucleotides are TGTGCCAGCAGTTTGCGTTCGAAACTACGAAAACTGTTTTTT. This chain uses TRBV12-3 or TRBV12-4 with TRBJ1-4; D not resolved. The CDR3 is made up of 14 amino acids. Trimming took off 3 bases at V and 10 bases at J, with 15 bases between the two ends.

This clonotype has a handful of counts. V usage is TRBV6-1 and J usage is TRBJ2-7, with D possibly TRBD2 on 6 matching bases. V lost 6 bases to trimming and J lost 5 bases, with 20 bases between them. The CDR3 length is 15 residues. The V gene's germline CDR1 is MNHNS and CDR2 SASEGT. CDR3 DNA sequence: TGTGCCAGCAGCCACCGGGACTCGGGGCTCGACGAGCAGTACTTC. Translation gives CASSHRDSGLDEQYF.

The sample holds many counts of this clonotype. The chain has TRBV29-1 and TRBJ1-2; possible D gene TRBD1, 5 bases. The CDR3 contains 12 residues. Per the germline V gene, CDR1 is SQVTM and CDR2 is ANQGSEA. V lost 6 bases and J 6 bases, leaving 14 bases between the germline ends. The chain's CDR3 is CSVGASSDGYTF. Here the CDR3 DNA reads TGCAGCGTCGGGGCTTCCTCGGATGGCTACACCTTC.

This clonotype was recorded a few times. The V call is TRBV12-3 or TRBV12-4, the J call TRBJ2-7, with D possibly being TRBD1 (5 bases). This CDR3 comprises 16 residues. Between the trimmed V and J ends, which lost 4 bases and 3 bases, there was a span of 19 bases. The CDR3 DNA sequence: TGTGCCAGCAGTTACCTCCAGGGCCCCCTGAACTACGAGCAGTACTTC. Its protein product is CASSYLQGPLNYEQYF.

This clonotype was counted at least ten times. The rearrangement joins TRBV12-3 or TRBV12-4 to TRBJ2-1; 8 nucleotides agree with TRBD2. CDR3 length equals 15 residues. With 6 bases clipped from V and 2 bases from J, the junction kept 6 bases outside the gene matches. The CDR3 nucleotides read TGTGCCAGCAGACTAGCGGCACAGCCCTACAATGAGCAGTTCTTC. As protein: CASRLAAQPYNEQFF.

This clonotype was counted at least ten times. This chain links TRBV12-3 or TRBV12-4 with TRBJ2-3; TRBD2 aligns across 9 bases. The junction had 8 bases not matched to a gene; V was cut back by 6 bases and J by 7 bases. The CDR3 consists of 14 residues. CDR3 DNA sequence: TGTGCCAGCAGCGTAGCGGGAGACATCCATACGCAGTATTTT. Encoded protein: CASSVAGDIHTQYF.

This clonotype was observed a handful of times. V gene TRBV28 combines with J gene TRBJ2-1; TRBD2 matches 10 bases. The CDR3 contains 14 residues. V lost 6 bases to trimming and J lost 7 bases; unmatched junction nucleotides: 6. Germline V lookup: CDR1 MDHEN, CDR2 SYDVKM. The CDR3, as DNA: TGTGCCAGCAGAGCGGGAGGGCTGTCGAATGAGCAGTTCTTC. Its protein is CASRAGGLSNEQFF.

This clonotype was observed a few times. V usage is TRBV5-1 and J usage is TRBJ2-1; 7 bases agree with TRBD1. The CDR3 covers 14 residues. Germline V gene sequence: CDR1 SGHRS, CDR2 YFSETQ. After removal of 4 bases from V and 8 bases from J, the junction contained 9 bases not matched to a gene. The CDR3 nucleotides read TGCGCCAGCAGCCGACAGGGAAATATCGATGAGCAGTTCTTC. Amino acids: CASSRQGNIDEQFF.

The table lists this clonotype with a few counts. V is TRBV29-1 and J is TRBJ2-7; D unclear. CDR3 length: 10 residues. Germline CDR1 is SQVTM and CDR2 is ANQGSEA. The germline V and J ends were trimmed by 4 bases and 3 bases, with 4 bases remaining between them. CDR3 loop: CSVVIYEQYF. CDR3 sequence (DNA): TGCAGCGTTGTAATCTACGAGCAGTACTTC.